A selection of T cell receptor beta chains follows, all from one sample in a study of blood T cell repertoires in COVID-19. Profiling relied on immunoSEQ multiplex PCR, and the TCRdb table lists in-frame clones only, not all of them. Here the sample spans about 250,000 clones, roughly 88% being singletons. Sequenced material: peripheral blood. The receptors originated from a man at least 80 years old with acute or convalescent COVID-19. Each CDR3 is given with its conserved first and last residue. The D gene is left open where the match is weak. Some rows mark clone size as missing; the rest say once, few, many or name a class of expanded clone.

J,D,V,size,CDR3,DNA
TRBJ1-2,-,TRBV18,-,CASSPMGHLPGDGYTF,TGTGCCAGCTCACCGATGGGACATCTCCCCGGTGATGGCTACACCTTC
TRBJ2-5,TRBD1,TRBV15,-,CATSRKGDSTETQYF,TGTGCCACCAGCAGGAAAGGGGACAGTACTGAGACCCAGTACTTC
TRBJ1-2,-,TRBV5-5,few,CASSFTGTANYGYTF,TGTGCCAGCAGCTTCACAGGGACCGCAAACTATGGCTACACCTTC
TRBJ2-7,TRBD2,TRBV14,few,CASSQDLAGTYEQYF,TGTGCCAGCAGCCAAGATCTAGCGGGGACCTACGAGCAGTACTTC
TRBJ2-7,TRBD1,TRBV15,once,CATSRNRGYEQYF,TGTGCCACCAGCCGAAACAGGGGGTACGAGCAGTACTTC
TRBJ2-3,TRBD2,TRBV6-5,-,CASSSTLAGSTDTQYF,TGTGCCAGCAGTTCGACCTTAGCGGGAAGCACAGATACGCAGTATTTT
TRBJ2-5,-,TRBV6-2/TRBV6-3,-,CASSYSVAIETQYF,TGTGCCAGCAGTTACTCGGTGGCCATCGAGACCCAGTACTTC
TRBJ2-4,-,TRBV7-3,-,CASSLAHSSNIQYF,TGTGCCAGCAGCTTAGCTCATAGCAGTAACATTCAGTACTTC
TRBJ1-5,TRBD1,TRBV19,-,CASSIWGQGALNQPQHF,TGTGCCAGTAGTATTTGGGGACAGGGGGCCCTCAATCAGCCCCAGCATTTT
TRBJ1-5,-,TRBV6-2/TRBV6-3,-,CASSPVRSNQPQHF,TGTGCCAGCAGCCCAGTCAGATCCAATCAGCCCCAGCATTTT
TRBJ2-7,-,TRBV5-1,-,CASSLTISYEQYF,TGCGCCAGCAGCCTAACTATCTCCTACGAGCAGTACTTC
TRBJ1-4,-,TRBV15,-,CATSRLEGGGREKLFF,TGTGCCACCAGCAGACTCGAGGGGGGGGGTCGAGAAAAACTGTTTTTT
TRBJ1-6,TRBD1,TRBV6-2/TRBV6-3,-,CASSYRDRYNSPLHF,TGTGCCAGCAGTTACCGGGACAGGTATAATTCACCCCTCCACTTT
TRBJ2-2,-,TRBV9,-,CASSVLGAGVTGELFF,TGTGCCAGCAGCGTCCTGGGGGCGGGGGTCACCGGGGAGCTGTTTTTT
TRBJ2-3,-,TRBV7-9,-,CASSLETGPGSHTQYF,TGTGCCAGCAGCTTAGAAACAGGGCCCGGCTCACATACGCAGTATTTT
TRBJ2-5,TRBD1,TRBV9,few,CASSVSGTGGEETQYF,TGTGCCAGCAGCGTATCTGGGACAGGGGGCGAAGAGACCCAGTACTTC
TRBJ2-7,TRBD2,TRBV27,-,CASSSLTSSYEQYF,TGTGCCAGCAGTTCCCTGACTAGCAGCTACGAGCAGTACTTC
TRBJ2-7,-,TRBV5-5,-,CASSLSWGGPTYEQYF,TGTGCCAGCAGCTTGAGCTGGGGGGGCCCAACCTACGAGCAGTACTTC
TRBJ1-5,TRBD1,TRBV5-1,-,CASSPGQGGQPQHF,TGCGCCAGCAGCCCAGGACAGGGTGGCCAGCCCCAGCATTTT
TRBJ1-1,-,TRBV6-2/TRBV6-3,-,CASSYPQPRGTEAFF,TGTGCCAGCAGTTACCCCCAGCCTCGGGGTACTGAAGCTTTCTTT
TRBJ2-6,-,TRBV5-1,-,CASSLALGASGANVLTF,TGCGCCAGCAGCTTGGCCTTGGGGGCCTCTGGGGCCAACGTCCTGACTTTC
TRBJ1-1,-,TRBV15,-,CATSRDRTANTEAFF,TGTGCCACCAGCAGAGACCGGACAGCGAACACTGAAGCTTTCTTT